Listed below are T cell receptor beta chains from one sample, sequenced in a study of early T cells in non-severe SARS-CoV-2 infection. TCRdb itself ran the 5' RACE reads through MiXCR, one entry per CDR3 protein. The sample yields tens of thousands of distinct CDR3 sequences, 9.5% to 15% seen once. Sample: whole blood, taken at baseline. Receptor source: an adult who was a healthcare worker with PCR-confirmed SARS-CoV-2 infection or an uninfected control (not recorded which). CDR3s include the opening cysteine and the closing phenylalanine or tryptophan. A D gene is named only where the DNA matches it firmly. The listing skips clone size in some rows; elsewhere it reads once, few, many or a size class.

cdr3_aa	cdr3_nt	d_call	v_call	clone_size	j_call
CASSLVLDSYEQYF	TGTGCCAGCAGTTTAGTTCTCGACAGCTACGAGCAGTACTTC	-	TRBV28	few	TRBJ2-7
CASSLRQGASSSPLHF	TGTGCCAGCAGCTTGAGGCAGGGGGCGTCCTCTTCACCCCTCCACTTT	TRBD1	TRBV7-2	-	TRBJ1-6
CASSPTPGTVHNEQFF	TGCGCCAGCAGCCCAACTCCGGGGACAGTCCACAATGAGCAGTTCTTC	TRBD1	TRBV4-1	many	TRBJ2-1
CASKHSGGVPTGELFF	TGTGCCAGCAAACATAGCGGGGGGGTCCCCACCGGGGAGCTGTTTTTT	TRBD2	TRBV6-5	few	TRBJ2-2
CASSLERGFLTGELFF	TGTGCCAGCAGCTTGGAGCGGGGGTTCCTCACCGGGGAGCTGTTTTTT	TRBD2	TRBV7-9	few	TRBJ2-2
CASSIEDTYEQYF	TGTGCCAGCAGCATTGAGGATACCTACGAGCAGTACTTC	-	TRBV21-1	few	TRBJ2-7
CASTADGGQYQPQHF	TGTGCCAGCACCGCGGACGGTGGACAATATCAGCCCCAGCATTTT	-	TRBV6-6	-	TRBJ1-5
CSVELATGANVLTF	TGCAGCGTCGAACTAGCGACTGGGGCCAACGTCCTGACTTTC	TRBD2	TRBV29-1	few	TRBJ2-6
CASSLGRGQANVEQYF	TGTGCCAGCAGCTTAGGTCGGGGCCAGGCCAATGTCGAGCAGTACTTC	-	TRBV11-2	-	TRBJ2-7
CASSQYKADEQFF	TGCGCCAGCAGCCAATATAAGGCGGATGAGCAGTTCTTC	-	TRBV4-1	-	TRBJ2-1
CASSPPDYRAGSADTQYF	TGTGCCAGCAGTCCGCCCGACTACCGGGCGGGGTCCGCAGATACGCAGTATTTT	-	TRBV28	few	TRBJ2-3
CSASYATDTQYF	TGCAGTGCTAGTTATGCCACAGATACGCAGTATTTT	-	TRBV20-1	-	TRBJ2-3
CASSYPQGSNQPQHF	TGTGCCAGCAGTTATCCACAGGGTAGCAATCAGCCCCAGCATTTT	-	TRBV28	-	TRBJ1-5
CASSLVVGAGDTQYF	TGTGCCAGCAGCTTAGTAGTGGGGGCGGGGGATACGCAGTATTTT	-	TRBV7-2	many	TRBJ2-3
CSVDGIEGQGGLETQYF	TGCAGCGTTGACGGAATAGAAGGACAGGGTGGGTTAGAGACCCAGTACTTC	TRBD1	TRBV29-1	-	TRBJ2-5
CASSRDRKYNEQFF	TGTGCCAGCTCACGGGACAGAAAATACAATGAGCAGTTCTTC	TRBD1	TRBV18	few	TRBJ2-1
CASSLRAGLYGYTF	TGTGCCAGCAGTTTGAGGGCAGGGCTTTATGGCTACACCTTC	-	TRBV28	many	TRBJ1-2
CASRGQGAGSGANVLTF	TGTGCCAGTAGAGGGCAGGGGGCTGGCTCTGGGGCCAACGTCCTGACTTTC	TRBD1	TRBV19	-	TRBJ2-6
CASSPPDRATEAFF	TGTGCCAGCTCACCACCAGACAGAGCCACTGAAGCTTTCTTT	-	TRBV18	few	TRBJ1-1
CASSLSPRDNIQYF	TGTGCCAGCAGCTTATCCCCCCGGGACAATATTCAGTACTTC	-	TRBV9	-	TRBJ2-4